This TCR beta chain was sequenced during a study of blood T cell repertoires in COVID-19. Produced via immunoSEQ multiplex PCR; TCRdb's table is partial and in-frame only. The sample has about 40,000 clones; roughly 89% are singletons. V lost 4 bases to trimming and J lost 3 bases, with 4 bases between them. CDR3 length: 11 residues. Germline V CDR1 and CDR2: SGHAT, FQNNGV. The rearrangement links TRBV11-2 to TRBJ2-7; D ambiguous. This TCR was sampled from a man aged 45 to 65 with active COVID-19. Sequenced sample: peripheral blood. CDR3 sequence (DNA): TGTGCCAGCAGCTCTATCTACGAGCAGTACTTC. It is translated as CASSSIYEQYF.